Below, one TCR beta chain is given with its context. The antigen is unknown. This sample is drawn from a study of cytomegalovirus exposure and HLA in healthy donors. Study background: A later analysis reported the 100 to 150 validation repertoires used the same platform as the approximately 650 first-cohort repertoires. Study results and limitations: High sensitivity and specificity were reportedly achieved when the classifier diagnosed cytomegalovirus status. In the approximately 120 validation repertoires, a later analysis found that first-cohort TCR clusters tended to co-occur.

Generated by immunoSEQ multiplex PCR, the TCRdb table keeps only in-frame clones and is missing some. The sample lists 50,000 to 65,000 clones, 89% occurring once. The TCR comes from a woman aged 18-29 years in good health and CMV-seronegative. Sequencing was performed on PBMCs.

The CDR3 DNA reads as TGCGCCAGCAGCCGAGAGACAGGTTTTTACACCGGGGAGCTGTTTTTT. Translating gives CASSRETGFYTGELFF. The genes are TRBV5-1 and TRBJ2-2, with a tentative D call TRBD1 (6 bases). The CDR3 is 16 amino acids. The V gene lost 4 bases and the J gene lost 3 bases, with 16 bases spanning the gap. Looked up from germline, CDR1 is SGHRS and CDR2 is YFSETQ.